The 9 T cell receptor beta chains reported below all come from one sample, sequenced in a study of STAT5B mutations in CD4+ large granular lymphocyte leukemia. The table came from immunoSEQ multiplex PCR; TCRdb's copy has only in-frame clones and leaves some out. The sample has roughly 46,000 clones; 84% are singletons. Sequencing was carried out using CD4+ T cells from blood buffy coats. The receptors were gathered from a human donor in good health.

The CDR3 sequence is CASSSGTITDTQYF. The CDR3 DNA is TGCGCCAGCAGCTCAGGGACTATCACAGATACGCAGTATTTT. V usage is TRBV5-1 and J usage is TRBJ2-3; 7 positions match TRBD2. The CDR3 runs 14 residues. Trimming at V came to 3 bases and at J to 2 bases, leaving 3 bases not matched to a gene. The germline V gene encodes CDR1 SGHRS and CDR2 YFSETQ.

The chain uses TRBV7-9 and TRBJ2-7, with 11 bases identical to TRBD2. Germline loops: CDR1 SEHNR, CDR2 FQNEAQ (reference sequence). Trimming took 5 bases from V and 5 from J; bases not matched to a gene: 8. This CDR3 region has 15 residues. CDR3 sequence reads: CASSPPSGRLHEQYF. Written as DNA, the CDR3 is TGTGCCAGCAGCCCCCCTAGCGGGAGGCTCCACGAGCAGTACTTC.

This chain links TRBV2 with TRBJ2-7, with D possibly being TRBD1 or TRBD2 (5 bases each). V was pared by 6 bases and J by 5 bases, with 14 bases between. Germline V gene data show CDR1 as SNHLY and CDR2 as FYNNEI. This CDR3 contains 13 residues. In nucleotides, the CDR3 is TGTGCCAGCAGCTCCGGGACCCCCAACGAGCAGTACTTC. Translated, it gives CASSSGTPNEQYF.

The chain uses TRBV28 and TRBJ1-5, with D hard to call. The CDR3 extends over 15 amino acids. Germline CDR1 reads MDHEN; CDR2 reads SYDVKM. The V end lost 2 bases, the J end lost 0 bases, and 8 bases lay between the germline ends. In DNA, the CDR3 is TGTGCCAGCAGTTTACTGCCGGATAGCAATCAGCCCCAGCATTTT. Its translation: CASSLLPDSNQPQHF.

The chain employs TRBV14 and TRBJ1-2; 8 bases fit TRBD1. This CDR3 comprises 15 residues. Germline values: CDR1 SGHDN, CDR2 FVKESK. The trim removed 1 base at V and 4 bases at J, leaving 5 bases unmatched. DNA for the CDR3: TGTGCCAGCAGCCAAGCCGGACAGGGAACCTATGGCTACACCTTC. Residues: CASSQAGQGTYGYTF.

The rearrangement uses TRBV15 and TRBJ1-2, with D perhaps TRBD1 (6 bases). CDR3 length: 15 residues. Per the germline V gene, CDR1 is LNHNV and CDR2 is YYDKDF (reference sequence). With 3 bases removed from V and 5 bases from J, the gap between germline ends came to 16 bases. CDR3 residues: CATSRVGDTKYGYTF. The CDR3 nucleotides are TGTGCCACCAGCAGGGTCGGGGACACGAAATATGGCTACACCTTC.

The chain couples TRBV10-3 to TRBJ1-2; the match to TRBD1 covers 7 bases. Germline V gene lookup returns CDR1 ENHRY and CDR2 SYGVKD. V shed 7 bases and J 14 bases; nucleotides not matched to a gene: 13. The CDR3 has 12 amino acids. The CDR3 spells CAIKREGGAKTF. In nucleotides, the CDR3 is TGTGCCATCAAAAGGGAAGGGGGCGCGAAGACCTTC.

This chain uses TRBV11-1 with TRBJ1-5; TRBD1 is a possible D gene (6 bases). V was cut by 1 base and J by 6 bases, with 13 bases left in between. The CDR3 has 15 residues. Germline assignment: CDR1 SGHAT and CDR2 FQDESV (reference sequence). The CDR3 nucleotides are TGTGCCAGCAGCTTAGACAGGGCTCCCGGTCAGCCCCAGCATTTT. Translated: CASSLDRAPGQPQHF.

This chain joins TRBV5-5 and TRBJ1-6, with 7 bases lining up with TRBD1. The CDR3 spans 17 residues. Germline V gene data show CDR1 as SGHKS and CDR2 as YYEKEE (reference sequence). Unmatched junction bases numbered 8, after V lost 1 base and J lost 4 bases. CDR3 sequence: CASSLLPGQRYNSPLHF. In nucleotides, the CDR3 is TGTGCCAGCAGCTTGTTACCGGGACAGCGTTATAATTCACCCCTCCACTTT.